This TCR beta chain was recovered during a study of shared clonotypes between healthy human individuals. The material for each subset, its genomic DNA, was split evenly across several immunoSEQ plates. The authors loaded 200 ng DNA, around 30,000 T cell genomes, into sorted-subset replicate PCRs. Libraries were prepared by immunoSEQ multiplex PCR; TCRdb keeps only in-frame clonotypes and omits some of them. The profile shows 900,000 to 1,200,000 clones, approximately 78% of them singletons. This CDR3 is built from 14 residues. Trimming removed 3 bases from V and 6 bases from J, with 13 bases in between. From germline, CDR1 is SGHAT and CDR2 FQNNGV.

The TCR was taken from a man aged 18 to 35 in good health. Some clones in this sample may be carry-over from other donors' samples. The chain recombines TRBV11-2 with TRBJ2-3; D possibly uses TRBD1 or TRBD2 (5 bases each). The sample consisted of memory CD4+ T cells from PBMCs. The subset was: CD45RA-negative fraction. In nucleotides, the CDR3 is TGTGCCAGCAGCTTTTTGGCAGGGACCGATACGCAGTATTTT. As protein: CASSFLAGTDTQYF.